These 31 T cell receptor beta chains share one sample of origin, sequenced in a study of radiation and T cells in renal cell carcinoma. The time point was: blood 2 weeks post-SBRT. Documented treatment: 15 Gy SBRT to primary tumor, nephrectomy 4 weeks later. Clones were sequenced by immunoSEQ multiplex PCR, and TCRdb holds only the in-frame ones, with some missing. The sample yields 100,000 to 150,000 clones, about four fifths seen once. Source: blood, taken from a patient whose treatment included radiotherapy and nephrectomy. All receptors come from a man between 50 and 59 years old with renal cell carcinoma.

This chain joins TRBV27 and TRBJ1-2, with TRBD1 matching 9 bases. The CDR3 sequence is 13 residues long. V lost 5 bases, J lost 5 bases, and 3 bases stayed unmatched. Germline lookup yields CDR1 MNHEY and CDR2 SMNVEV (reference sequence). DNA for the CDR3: TGTGCCAGCAGTGACGACAGGGGGTATGGCTACACCTTC. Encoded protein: CASSDDRGYGYTF.

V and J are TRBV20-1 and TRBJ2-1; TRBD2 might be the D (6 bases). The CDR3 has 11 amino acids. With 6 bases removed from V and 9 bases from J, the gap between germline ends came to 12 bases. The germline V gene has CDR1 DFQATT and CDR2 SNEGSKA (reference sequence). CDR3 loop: CSARRTIEQFF. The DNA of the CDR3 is TGCAGTGCGAGAAGGACTATTGAGCAGTTCTTC.

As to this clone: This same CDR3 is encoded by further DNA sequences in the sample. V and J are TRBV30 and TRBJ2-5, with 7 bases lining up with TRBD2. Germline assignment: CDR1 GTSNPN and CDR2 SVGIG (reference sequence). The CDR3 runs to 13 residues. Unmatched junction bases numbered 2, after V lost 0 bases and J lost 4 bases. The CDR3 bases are TGTGCCTGGAGTGTGGCGGGAGCAGAGACCCAGTACTTC. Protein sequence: CAWSVAGAETQYF.

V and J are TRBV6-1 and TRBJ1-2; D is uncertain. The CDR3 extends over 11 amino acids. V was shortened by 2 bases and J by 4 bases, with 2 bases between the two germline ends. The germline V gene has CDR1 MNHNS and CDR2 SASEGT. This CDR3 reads CASSESYGYTF. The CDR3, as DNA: TGTGCCAGCAGTGAAAGCTATGGCTACACCTTC.

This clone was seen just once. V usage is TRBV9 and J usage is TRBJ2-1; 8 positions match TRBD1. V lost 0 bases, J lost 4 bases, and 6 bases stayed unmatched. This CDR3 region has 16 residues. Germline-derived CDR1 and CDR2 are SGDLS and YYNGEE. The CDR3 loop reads CASSVASRGLYNEQFF. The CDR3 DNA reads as TGTGCCAGCAGCGTAGCTAGCAGGGGGCTATACAATGAGCAGTTCTTC.

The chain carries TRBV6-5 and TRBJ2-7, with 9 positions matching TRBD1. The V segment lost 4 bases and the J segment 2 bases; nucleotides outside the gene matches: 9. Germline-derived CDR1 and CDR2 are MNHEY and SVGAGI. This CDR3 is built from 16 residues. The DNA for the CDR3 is TGTGCCAGCAGTTTGCGCTCGGGACAGGGACCCTACGAGCAGTACTTC. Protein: CASSLRSGQGPYEQYF.

This chain's CDR3 is CASSPRAYEQYF. As DNA, the CDR3 is TGTGCCAGCAGTCCCAGGGCCTACGAGCAGTACTTC. The V call is TRBV27, the J call TRBJ2-7; TRBD1 is a possible D gene (5 bases). V lost 5 bases and J 2 bases, leaving 7 bases between the germline ends. CDR1 MNHEY and CDR2 SMNVEV come from the germline V gene (reference sequence). The CDR3 is 12 residues long.

The CDR3 spells CASSPLAGAGETQYF. The CDR3 coding sequence is TGTGCCAGCAGCCCTCTAGCGGGGGCGGGAGAGACCCAGTACTTC. The chain has TRBV5-4 and TRBJ2-5, with 10 bases fitting TRBD2. The CDR3 has 15 residues. J gave up 4 bases and V 4 bases, and 7 bases lay outside the gene matches. From germline, CDR1 is SGHNT and CDR2 YYREEE (reference sequence).

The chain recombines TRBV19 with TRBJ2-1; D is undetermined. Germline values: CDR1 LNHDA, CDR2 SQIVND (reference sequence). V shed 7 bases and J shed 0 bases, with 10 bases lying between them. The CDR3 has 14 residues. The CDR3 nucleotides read TGTGCCAGTAAAAGCACCTACTCCTACAATGAGCAGTTCTTC. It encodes CASKSTYSYNEQFF.

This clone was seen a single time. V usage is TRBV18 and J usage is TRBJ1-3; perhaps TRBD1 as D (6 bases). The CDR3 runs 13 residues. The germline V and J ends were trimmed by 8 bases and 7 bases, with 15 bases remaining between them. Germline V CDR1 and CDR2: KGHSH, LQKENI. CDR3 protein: CASRLGARNTIYF. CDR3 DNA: TGTGCCAGCCGTCTGGGGGCGCGGAACACCATATATTTT.

In DNA form, the CDR3 reads TGTGCCAGCAGTGAATACAGGGGGGTGAATGAGCAGTTCTTC. This sequence encodes CASSEYRGVNEQFF. The chain recombines TRBV2 with TRBJ2-1; TRBD1 aligns across 8 bases. Germline V lookup: CDR1 SNHLY, CDR2 FYNNEI. The CDR3 runs to 14 residues. The trim removed 2 bases at V and 7 bases at J, leaving 4 bases unmatched. The whole variable domain, remainder taken from reference TRBV2 and TRBJ2-1, is EPEVTQTPSHQVTQMGQEVILRCVPISNHLYFYWYRQILGQKVEFLVSFYNNEISEKSEIFDDQFSVERPDGSNFTLKIRSTKLEDSAMYFCASSEYRGVNEQFFGPGTRLTVL.

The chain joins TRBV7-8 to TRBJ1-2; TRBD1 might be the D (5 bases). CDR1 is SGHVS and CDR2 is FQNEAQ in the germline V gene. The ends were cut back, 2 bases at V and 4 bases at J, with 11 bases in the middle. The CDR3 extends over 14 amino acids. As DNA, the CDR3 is TGTGCCAGCAGCTTACAGGGTAGCGGCTATGGCTACACCTTC. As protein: CASSLQGSGYGYTF.

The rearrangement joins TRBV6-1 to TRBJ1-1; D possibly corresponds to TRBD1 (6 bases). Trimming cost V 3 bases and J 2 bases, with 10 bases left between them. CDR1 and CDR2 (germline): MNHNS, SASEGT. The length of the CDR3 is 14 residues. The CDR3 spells CASSDRGFNTEAFF. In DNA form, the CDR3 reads TGTGCCAGCAGTGACAGGGGATTCAACACTGAAGCTTTCTTT.

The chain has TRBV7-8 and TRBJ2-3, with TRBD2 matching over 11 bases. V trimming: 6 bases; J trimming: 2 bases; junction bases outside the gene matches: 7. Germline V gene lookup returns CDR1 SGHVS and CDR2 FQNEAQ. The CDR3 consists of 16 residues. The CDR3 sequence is CASRPSGGTDTDTQYF. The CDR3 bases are TGTGCCAGCAGACCTAGCGGGGGGACCGACACAGATACGCAGTATTTT.

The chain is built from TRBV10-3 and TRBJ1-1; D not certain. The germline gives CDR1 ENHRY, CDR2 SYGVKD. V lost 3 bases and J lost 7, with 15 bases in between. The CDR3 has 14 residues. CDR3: CAISDVSGKGEAFF. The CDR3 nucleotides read TGTGCCATCAGTGACGTTTCGGGGAAGGGTGAAGCTTTCTTT.

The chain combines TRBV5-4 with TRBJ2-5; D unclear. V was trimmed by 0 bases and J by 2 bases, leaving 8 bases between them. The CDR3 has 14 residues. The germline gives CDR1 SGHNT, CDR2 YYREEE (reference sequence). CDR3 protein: CASSLATEQETQYF. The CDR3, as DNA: TGTGCCAGCAGCTTGGCTACGGAGCAAGAGACCCAGTACTTC.

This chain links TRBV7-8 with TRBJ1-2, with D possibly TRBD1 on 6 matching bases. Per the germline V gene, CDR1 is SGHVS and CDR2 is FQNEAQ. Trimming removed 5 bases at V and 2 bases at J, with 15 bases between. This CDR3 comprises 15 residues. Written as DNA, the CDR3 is TGTGCCAGCAGCCCCCCTGGCCAGGGGAACTATGGCTACACCTTC. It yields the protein CASSPPGQGNYGYTF.

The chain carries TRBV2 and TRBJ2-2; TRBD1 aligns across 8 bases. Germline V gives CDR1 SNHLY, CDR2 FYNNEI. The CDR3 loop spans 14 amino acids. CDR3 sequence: CGLGGQGAGGELFF. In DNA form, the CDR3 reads TGTGGATTAGGCGGGCAGGGGGCCGGCGGGGAGCTGTTTTTT. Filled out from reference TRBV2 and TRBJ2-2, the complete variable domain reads EPEVTQTPSHQVTQMGQEVILRCVPISNHLYFYWYRQILGQKVEFLVSFYNNEISEKSEIFDDQFSVERPDGSNFTLKIRSTKLEDSAMYFCGLGGQGAGGELFFGEGSRLTVL.

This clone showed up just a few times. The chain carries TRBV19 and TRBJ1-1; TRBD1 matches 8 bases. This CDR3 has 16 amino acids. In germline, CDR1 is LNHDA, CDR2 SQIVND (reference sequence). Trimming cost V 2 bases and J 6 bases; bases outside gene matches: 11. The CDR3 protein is CASSIRNGQGGAEAFF. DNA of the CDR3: TGTGCCAGTAGTATAAGGAACGGACAGGGTGGCGCTGAAGCTTTCTTT.

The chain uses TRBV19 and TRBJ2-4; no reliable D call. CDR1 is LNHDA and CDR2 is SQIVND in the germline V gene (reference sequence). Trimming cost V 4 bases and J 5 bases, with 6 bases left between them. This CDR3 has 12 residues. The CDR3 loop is CASSTLENIQYF. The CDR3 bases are TGTGCCAGTAGTACTCTAGAAAACATTCAGTACTTC. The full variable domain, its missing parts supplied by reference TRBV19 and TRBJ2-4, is DGGITQSPKYLFRKEGQNVTLSCEQNLNHDAMYWYRQDPGQGLRLIYYSQIVNDFQKGDIAEGYSVSREKKESFPLTVTSAQKNPTAFYLCASSTLENIQYFGAGTRLSVL.

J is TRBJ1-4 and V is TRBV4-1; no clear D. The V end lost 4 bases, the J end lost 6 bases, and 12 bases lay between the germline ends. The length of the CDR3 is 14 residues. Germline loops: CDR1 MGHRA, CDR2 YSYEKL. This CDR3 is CASSPRGRYEKLFF. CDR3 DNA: TGCGCCAGCAGCCCCCGCGGACGGTATGAAAAACTGTTTTTT.

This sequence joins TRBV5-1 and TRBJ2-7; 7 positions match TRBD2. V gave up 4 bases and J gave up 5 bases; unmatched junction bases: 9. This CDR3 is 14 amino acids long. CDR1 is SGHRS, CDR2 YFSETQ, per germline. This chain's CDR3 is CASSRSGGSDEQYF. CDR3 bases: TGCGCCAGCAGCCGGTCCGGGGGGTCAGACGAGCAGTACTTC.

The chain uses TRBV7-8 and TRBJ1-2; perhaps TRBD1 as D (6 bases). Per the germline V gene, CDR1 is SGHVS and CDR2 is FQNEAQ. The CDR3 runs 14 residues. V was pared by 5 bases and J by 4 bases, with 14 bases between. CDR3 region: CASSPTDRFYGYTF. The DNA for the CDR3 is TGTGCCAGCAGCCCCACCGACAGGTTCTATGGCTACACCTTC.

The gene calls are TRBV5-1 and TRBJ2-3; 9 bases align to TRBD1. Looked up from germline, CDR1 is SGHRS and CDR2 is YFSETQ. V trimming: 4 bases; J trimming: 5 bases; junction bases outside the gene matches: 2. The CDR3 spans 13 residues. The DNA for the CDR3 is TGCGCCAGCAGCGGACAGGGGAGAGATACGCAGTATTTT. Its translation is CASSGQGRDTQYF.

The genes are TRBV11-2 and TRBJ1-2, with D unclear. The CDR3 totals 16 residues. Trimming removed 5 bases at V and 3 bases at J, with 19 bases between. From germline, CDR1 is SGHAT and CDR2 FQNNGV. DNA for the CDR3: TGTGCCAGCAGCCCCACACGTCCGGGGTTGGACTATGGCTACACCTTC. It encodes CASSPTRPGLDYGYTF. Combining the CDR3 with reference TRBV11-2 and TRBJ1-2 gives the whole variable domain EAGVAQSPRYKIIEKRQSVAFWCNPISGHATLYWYQQILGQGPKLLIQFQNNGVVDDSQLPKDRFSAERLKGVDSTLKIQPAKLEDSAVYLCASSPTRPGLDYGYTFGSGTRLTVV.

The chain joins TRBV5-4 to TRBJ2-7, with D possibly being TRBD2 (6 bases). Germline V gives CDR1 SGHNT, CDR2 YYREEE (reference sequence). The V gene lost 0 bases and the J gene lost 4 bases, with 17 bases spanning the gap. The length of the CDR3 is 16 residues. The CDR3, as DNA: TGTGCCAGCAGCTTGGTCGTTGGGGGGTACTTTTACGAGCAGTACTTC. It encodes CASSLVVGGYFYEQYF.

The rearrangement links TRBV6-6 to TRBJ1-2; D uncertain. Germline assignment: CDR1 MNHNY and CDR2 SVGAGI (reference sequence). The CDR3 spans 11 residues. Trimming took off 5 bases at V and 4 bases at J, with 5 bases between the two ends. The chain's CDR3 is CASSPFYGYTF. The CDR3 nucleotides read TGTGCCAGCAGTCCGTTCTATGGCTACACCTTC.

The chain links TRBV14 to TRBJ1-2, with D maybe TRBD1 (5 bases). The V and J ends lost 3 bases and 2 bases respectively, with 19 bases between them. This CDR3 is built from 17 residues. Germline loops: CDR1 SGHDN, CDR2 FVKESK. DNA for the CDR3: TGTGCCAGCAGCCAGTATTTCCAGGGAATGTACAACTATGGCTACACCTTC. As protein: CASSQYFQGMYNYGYTF. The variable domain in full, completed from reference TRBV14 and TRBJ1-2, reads EAGVTQFPSHSVIEKGQTVTLRCDPISGHDNLYWYRRVMGKEIKFLLHFVKESKQDESGMPNNRFLAERTGGTYSTLKVQPAELEDSGVYFCASSQYFQGMYNYGYTFGSGTRLTVV.

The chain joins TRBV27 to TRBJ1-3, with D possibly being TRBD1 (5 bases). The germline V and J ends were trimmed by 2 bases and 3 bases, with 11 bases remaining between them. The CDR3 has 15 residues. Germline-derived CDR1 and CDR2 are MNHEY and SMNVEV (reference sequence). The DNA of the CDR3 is TGTGCCAGCAGTTTAAAGTCCAGGGATGGAAACACCATATATTTT. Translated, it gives CASSLKSRDGNTIYF.

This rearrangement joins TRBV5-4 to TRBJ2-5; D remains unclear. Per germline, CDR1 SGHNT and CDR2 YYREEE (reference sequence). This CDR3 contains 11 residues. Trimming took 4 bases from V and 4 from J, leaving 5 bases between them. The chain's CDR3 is CASSTGETQYF. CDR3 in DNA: TGTGCCAGCAGCACCGGAGAGACCCAGTACTTC.

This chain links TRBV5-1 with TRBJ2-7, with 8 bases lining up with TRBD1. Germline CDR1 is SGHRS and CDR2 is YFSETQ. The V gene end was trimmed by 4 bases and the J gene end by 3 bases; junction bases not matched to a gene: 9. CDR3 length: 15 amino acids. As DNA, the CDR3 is TGCGCCAGCAGCCCAAGGACAGGGAGCGACTACGAGCAGTACTTC. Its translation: CASSPRTGSDYEQYF.